These 3 T cell receptor beta chains originate from one sample sequenced in a study of vaccination and CD4 T cells after COVID-19. Described treatment: approximately 9-day PBMC culture with coronavirus spike peptide pools or control peptides (ViraFEST assay). Antigens of these TCRs are unknown. At the Johns Hopkins FTIC core, DNA taken from cultured CD4+ T cells was sequenced by way of the Oncomine TCR Beta short-read assay. TCRdb re-derived calls from the PCR reads in MiXCR, one entry per CDR3 protein. The sample consists of 15,000 to 19,000 distinct CDR3 sequences, around 38% of them appearing once. The specimen sequenced was cultured CD4+ T cells from blood. The receptor set was obtained from a human donor with COVID-19.

This chain connects TRBV10-3 to TRBJ2-2; TRBD1 is a possible D gene (7 bases). The CDR3 spans 14 residues. The V gene's germline CDR1 is ENHRY and CDR2 SYGVKD. Between the trimmed V and J ends, which lost 4 bases and 8 bases, there was a span of 14 bases. The DNA of the CDR3 is TGTGCCATCAGTGCGCAGGGGGGAATAGGGGAGCTGTTTTTT. Its translation is CAISAQGGIGELFF.

CDR3 in amino acids: CASSPKQRTGPSYNEQFF. For the CDR3, the DNA is TGTGCCAGCAGCCCCAAGCAACGTACAGGCCCATCCTACAATGAGCAGTTCTTC. The chain employs TRBV11-2 and TRBJ2-1; a weak D match, TRBD1 (5 bases). The V end lost 5 bases, the J end lost 1 base, and 21 bases lay between the germline ends. The germline V gene has CDR1 SGHAT and CDR2 FQNNGV. The CDR3 runs to 18 residues.

V is TRBV18 and J is TRBJ1-5; 9 bases agree with TRBD1. With 3 bases clipped from V and 7 bases from J, the junction kept 7 bases outside the gene matches. The germline gives CDR1 KGHSH, CDR2 LQKENI. The CDR3 consists of 15 residues. CDR3 in amino acids: CASSPLQGAEQPQHF. CDR3 nucleotides: TGTGCCAGCTCACCCCTACAGGGGGCTGAGCAGCCCCAGCATTTT.